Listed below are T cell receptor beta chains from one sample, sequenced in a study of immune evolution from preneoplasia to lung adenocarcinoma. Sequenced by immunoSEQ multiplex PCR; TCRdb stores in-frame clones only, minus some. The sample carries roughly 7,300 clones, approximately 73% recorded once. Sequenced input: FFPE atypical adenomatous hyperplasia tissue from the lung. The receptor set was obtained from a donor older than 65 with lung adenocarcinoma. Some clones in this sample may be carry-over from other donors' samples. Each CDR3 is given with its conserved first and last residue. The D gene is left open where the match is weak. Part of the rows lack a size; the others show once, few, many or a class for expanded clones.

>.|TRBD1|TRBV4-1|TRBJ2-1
TGCGCCAGCAGCCAAGCCGCCACAGGGGCGTCCTACAATGAGCAGTTCTTC
CASSQAATGASYNEQFF
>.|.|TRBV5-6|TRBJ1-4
TGTGCCAGCAGCCCCAACCGAGGGGAAAAACTGTTTTTT
CASSPNRGEKLFF
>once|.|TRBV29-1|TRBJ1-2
TGCAGCGCCCTTGGGGGGGGCGGAGGCTACACCTTC
CSALGGGGGYTF
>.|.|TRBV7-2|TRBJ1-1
TGTGCCAGCAGCCCAGGGAGTGGGTACACTGAAGCTTTCTTT
CASSPGSGYTEAFF
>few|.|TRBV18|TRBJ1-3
TGTGCCAGCTCACCACCGGGAGGGGCCGCAGTAAACACCATATATTTT
CASSPPGGAAVNTIYF
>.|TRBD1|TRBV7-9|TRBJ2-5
TGTGCCAGCAGCTATGACAGGGTCCAGGAGACCCAGTACTTC
CASSYDRVQETQYF
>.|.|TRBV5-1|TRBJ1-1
TGCGCCAGCAGCTTGGGGGCTCGGTACACTGAAGCTTTCTTT
CASSLGARYTEAFF
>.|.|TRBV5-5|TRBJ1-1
TGTGCCAGCAGCTTCGCCTTTACAGAAGCTTTCTTT
CASSFAFTEAFF
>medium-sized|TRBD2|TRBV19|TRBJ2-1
TGTGCCACCGCCGGGGCTTTCCTTAGCGGGAGCTCCTACAATGAGCAGTTCTTC
CATAGAFLSGSSYNEQFF
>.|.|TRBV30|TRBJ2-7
TGTGCCTGGAGGGCGGGGTATATTCCCTCCTACGAGCAGTACTTC
CAWRAGYIPSYEQYF
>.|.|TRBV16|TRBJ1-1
TGTGCCAGCAGCCAAATGGGGAACACTGAAGCTTTCTTT
CASSQMGNTEAFF
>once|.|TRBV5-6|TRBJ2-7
TGTGCCAGCAACCGGTGGGGGGTTCCCTACGAGCAGTACTTC
CASNRWGVPYEQYF
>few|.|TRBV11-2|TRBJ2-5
TGTGCCAGCGAGCCAGGCCAAGAGACCCAGTACTTC
CASEPGQETQYF
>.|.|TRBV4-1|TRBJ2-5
TGCGCCAGCAGCCAAGATGAGGGGCCGCTCACGACCCAGTACTTC
CASSQDEGPLTTQYF
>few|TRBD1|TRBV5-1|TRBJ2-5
TGCGCCAGCAGCACGGGACAGGCGGAAGAGACCCAGTACTTC
CASSTGQAEETQYF
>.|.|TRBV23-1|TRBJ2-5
TGCGCCAGCAGTCCACGACATGCACCGGGCGAGGTTGAGACCCAGTACTTC
CASSPRHAPGEVETQYF
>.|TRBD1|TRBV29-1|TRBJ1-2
TGCAGCGCGTACCCGGGACAGCTTAGTGGCTACACCTTC
CSAYPGQLSGYTF
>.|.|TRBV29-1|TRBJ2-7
TGCAGCGGCAAGGGGGGGCTCAGCGACGAGCAGTACTTC
CSGKGGLSDEQYF
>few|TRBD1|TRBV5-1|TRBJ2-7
TGCGCCAGCAGCCTGGACAGGTCCAGCTACGAGCAGTACTTC
CASSLDRSSYEQYF
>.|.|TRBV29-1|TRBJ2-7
TGCAGCGTTGAAGGCAAGTACGAGCAGTACTTC
CSVEGKYEQYF
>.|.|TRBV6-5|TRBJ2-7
TGTGCCAGCAGTTACTCGCGTTGGGACCACTCCTACGAGCAGTACTTC
CASSYSRWDHSYEQYF
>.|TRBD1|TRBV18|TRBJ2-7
TGTGCCAGCTCACCACGACAGGGGGTCTACGAGCAGTACTTC
CASSPRQGVYEQYF
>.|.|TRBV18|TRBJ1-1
TGTGCCAGCTCACAGGACAGTACGTTCATGAACACTGAAGCTTTCTTT
CASSQDSTFMNTEAFF
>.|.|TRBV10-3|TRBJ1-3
TGTGCCATCAGTGAGTCGGCGGGGCCTATATCTGGAAACACCATATATTTT
CAISESAGPISGNTIYF
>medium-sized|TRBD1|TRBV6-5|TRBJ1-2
TGTGCCAGCAGTTACCGAGGGACAGCTTCGCGGGGAGGCTACACCTTC
CASSYRGTASRGGYTF
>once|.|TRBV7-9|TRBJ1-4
TGTGCCAGCAGCTTATGGTCATTCGAAAATGAAAAACTGTTTTTT
CASSLWSFENEKLFF
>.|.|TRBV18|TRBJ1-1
TGTGCCAGCTCGCCCCCATCCGTGAACACTGAAGCTTTCTTT
CASSPPSVNTEAFF
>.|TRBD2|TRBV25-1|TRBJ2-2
TGTGCCAGCAGTGTAGTGGAAGGGAGGGCCGCGAACACCGGGGAGCTGTTTTTT
CASSVVEGRAANTGELFF
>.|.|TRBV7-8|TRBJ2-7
TGTGCCAGCAGCCACCGACAGGAGGAGGGCGAGCAGTACTTC
CASSHRQEEGEQYF
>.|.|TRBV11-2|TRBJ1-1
TGTGCCAGCAGCTTACAGATCGGGGACACTGAAGCTTTCTTT
CASSLQIGDTEAFF
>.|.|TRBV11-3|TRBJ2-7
TGTGCCAGCAGCAGGCCGGGCGGCCACGAGCAGTACTTC
CASSRPGGHEQYF
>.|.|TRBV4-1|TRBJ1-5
TGCGCCAGCAGCCAAGATCCCCAGGGGCCAACCTCTAATCAGCCCCAGCATTTT
CASSQDPQGPTSNQPQHF
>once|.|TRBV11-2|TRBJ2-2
TGTGCCAGCAGTTCAACGGTAACCGGGGAGCTGTTTTTT
CASSSTVTGELFF
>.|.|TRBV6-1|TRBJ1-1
TGTGCCGCCCGACCCGAAGGGAGTCCCACTGAAGCTTTCTTT
CAARPEGSPTEAFF
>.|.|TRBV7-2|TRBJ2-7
TGTGCCAGCAGCTTGAGGGGAGGCGACGTTTACGAGCAGTACTTC
CASSLRGGDVYEQYF
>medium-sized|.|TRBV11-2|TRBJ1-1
TGTGCCAGCAGCTTAGGGGGGGATATGACTGAAGCTTTCTTT
CASSLGGDMTEAFF
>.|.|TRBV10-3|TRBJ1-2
TGTGCCATCAGCCCTGACTCTGAAGATGGCTACACCTTC
CAISPDSEDGYTF
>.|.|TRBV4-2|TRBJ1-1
TGTGCCAGCAGCCAAGATCTGGCAGCCACTGAAGCTTTCTTT
CASSQDLAATEAFF
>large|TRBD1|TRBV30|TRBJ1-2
TGTGCCTGGAGAGGGGGCTTTGGGACACGGGAGGGCTACACCTTC
CAWRGGFGTREGYTF
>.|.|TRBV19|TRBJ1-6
TGTGCCAGTAGTATCCAAGGACAGCTCCGGGCACCCCTCCACTTT
CASSIQGQLRAPLHF
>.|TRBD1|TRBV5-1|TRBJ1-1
TGCGCCAGCAGCTTGGCCTCAGGGGGCACTGAAGCTTTCTTT
CASSLASGGTEAFF
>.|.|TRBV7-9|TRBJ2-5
TGTGCCAGCAGTAGCCCCGGGGGCTCTGGGGAGACCCAGTACTTC
CASSSPGGSGETQYF